This T cell receptor beta chain was recorded in a study of tumor and adjacent non-tumor tissue in lung cancer. CDR1 and CDR2 (germline): MNHEY, SVGAGI. This CDR3 comprises 16 residues. For this clonotype: At one end the junction does not follow the germline gene, possibly because of a read error.

No cell sorting was done before RNA was extracted from the tissue. More than 3 cm separated this lung sample from the edge of the tumor. TCRbeta libraries were built with three rounds of nested PCR, modified from ARM-PCR. MiXCR was run by TCRdb on the multiplex PCR reads, yielding one entry per CDR3 protein. The table records more than 45,000 distinct CDR3 sequences, around 67% of them present only once. Sequencing was done on a sample of distant non-tumor lung tissue. This clonotype was obtained from a woman aged 70 to 79 with non-small cell lung cancer. This sequence joins TRBV6-5 and TRBJ1-2; 10 bases align to TRBD1. CDR3 amino acids: CASSSGTGVLIYDYTF. The CDR3 nucleotides read TGTGCCAGCAGTTCCGGGACAGGGGTGCTAATCTATGACTACACCTTC.